This record concerns one T cell receptor (beta chain) sequence. Some clones are missing from TCRdb's copy, which holds only in-frame ones; the method was immunoSEQ multiplex PCR. Counted here are 75,000 to 100,000 clones, more than 70% occurring once; the ten biggest clones make up roughly 15%. CDR3 length: 17 amino acids. Trimming cost V 0 bases and J 4 bases; bases outside gene matches: 6. Germline V gene data show CDR1 as MRHNA and CDR2 as SNTAGT. The entry originates in a study of Ad26.COV2.S vaccination and SARS-CoV-2 variants. The rearrangement uses TRBV6-4 and TRBJ1-5, with 10 bases aligning to TRBD1. This clonotype originated in a human donor who had recovered from COVID-19. This material consisted of peripheral blood, taken after recovery from COVID-19. CDR3: CASSDSPGTGDNQPQHF. The CDR3 bases are TGTGCCAGCAGTGACTCGCCCGGGACAGGGGATAATCAGCCCCAGCATTTT.